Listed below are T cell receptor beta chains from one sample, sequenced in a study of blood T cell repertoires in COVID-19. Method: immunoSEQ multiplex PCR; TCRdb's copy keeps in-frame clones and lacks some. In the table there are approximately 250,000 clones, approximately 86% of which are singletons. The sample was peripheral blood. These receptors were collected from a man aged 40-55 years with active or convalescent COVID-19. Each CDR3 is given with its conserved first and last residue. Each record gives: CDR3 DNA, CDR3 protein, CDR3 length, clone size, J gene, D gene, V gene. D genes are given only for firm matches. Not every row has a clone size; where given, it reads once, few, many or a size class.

TGTGCCTGGCGGAACTACGAGGAGACCCAGTACTTC | CAWRNYEETQYF | 12 | NA | TRBJ2-5 | NA | TRBV30
TGCGCCAGCCGGGGGGAGCAGTACTTC | CASRGEQYF | 9 | once | TRBJ2-7 | NA | TRBV5-1
TGTGCCAGCAGCCCACAGACAGGCACTGAAGCTTTCTTT | CASSPQTGTEAFF | 13 | NA | TRBJ1-1 | NA | TRBV9
TGTGCCTGGAGTCGCAGGGCGAACACTGAAGCTTTCTTT | CAWSRRANTEAFF | 13 | few | TRBJ1-1 | NA | TRBV30
TGTGCCAGCAGCCGCGGGAGGCCTAGCTCCTACGAGCAGTACTTC | CASSRGRPSSYEQYF | 15 | once | TRBJ2-7 | TRBD2 | TRBV28
TGTGCCAGCACCGGGACAGGGGATGAAAAACTGTTTTTT | CASTGTGDEKLFF | 13 | NA | TRBJ1-4 | TRBD1 | TRBV12-3/TRBV12-4
TGTGCCAGCAGCCCGGTGAATGGGCCCGGGGAGCTGTTTTTT | CASSPVNGPGELFF | 14 | NA | TRBJ2-2 | NA | TRBV7-7
TGTGCCAGCAGCTTAGAGCCCAGGGCGACTGAAGCTTTCTTT | CASSLEPRATEAFF | 14 | NA | TRBJ1-1 | NA | TRBV11-1
TGTGCCTGGAGTGGTCCCGGGAGTACGGCTTTCTTT | CAWSGPGSTAFF | 12 | NA | TRBJ1-1 | NA | TRBV30
TGTGCCAGCAGCGTTGGGCTAGCGGGGGCCTACAATGAGCAGTTCTTC | CASSVGLAGAYNEQFF | 16 | NA | TRBJ2-1 | TRBD2 | TRBV9
TGTGCCACCTTCGACACAGATGGCTACACCTTC | CATFDTDGYTF | 11 | once | TRBJ1-2 | NA | TRBV27
TGTGCCAGCAGCGTCGGACAGGGTAACTACGAGCAGTACTTC | CASSVGQGNYEQYF | 14 | NA | TRBJ2-7 | TRBD1 | TRBV9
TGTGCCAGCAGCTTAGGTTACGGGACAGGGAAGTCATCCTACGAGCAGTACTTC | CASSLGYGTGKSSYEQYF | 18 | NA | TRBJ2-7 | TRBD1 | TRBV11-2
TGTGCCAGCAGCGTTGGACTAGCGGGGGGAAACAATGAGCAGTTCTTC | CASSVGLAGGNNEQFF | 16 | NA | TRBJ2-1 | TRBD2 | TRBV9
TGTGCCAGCAGTCCGTCGACAGCTACTAACACAGATACGCAGTATTTT | CASSPSTATNTDTQYF | 16 | NA | TRBJ2-3 | NA | TRBV2
TGTGCCTGGATCCGACAGGGTTCAGGAAACACCATATATTTT | CAWIRQGSGNTIYF | 14 | NA | TRBJ1-3 | TRBD1 | TRBV30
TGTGCCAGCAGCAAAGAGTTAAGACAGGAGTGCACTGAAGCTTTCTTT | CASSKELRQECTEAFF | 16 | NA | TRBJ1-1 | NA | TRBV21-1
TGTGCCAGCAGTCCCGGGGAGGGTTACACTGAAGCTTTCTTT | CASSPGEGYTEAFF | 14 | NA | TRBJ1-1 | NA | TRBV7-3
TGTGCCAGCAGTTCCGGGGGCAATCAGCCCCAGCATTTT | CASSSGGNQPQHF | 13 | once | TRBJ1-5 | NA | TRBV12-3/TRBV12-4
TGTGCCATCAGTGAGTCGGGACAGGCCGAAAAACTGTTTTTT | CAISESGQAEKLFF | 14 | NA | TRBJ1-4 | TRBD1 | TRBV10-3